This TCR beta chain was documented in a study of Tregs in tolerant kidney transplant recipients. Recipients received nonmyeloablative bone marrow transplants from related graft donors, with transient mixed chimerism. Thawed PBMCs were FACS-sorted into unstimulated CD4+CD25+CD127- regulatory T cells, CD4+CD25- non-regulatory cells, CD4 and CD8 cells. Points on this clone: The sequenced fragment ends 3 residues before the CDR3 boundary, so the rest is inferred from the germline J gene.

The data were produced by immunoSEQ multiplex PCR, yet TCRdb's version contains in-frame clones alone and is incomplete. This sample's table has some 22,000 clones. The CDR3 runs to 15 residues. From germline, CDR1 is SNHLY and CDR2 FYNNEI. J gave up 1 base and V 6 bases, and 8 bases lay outside the gene matches. The V and J genes are TRBV2 and TRBJ2-5; 7 bases are a match to TRBD1. Sequencing used CD4+ T cells from blood (PBMCs), obtained 6 months after the transplant. This TCR was recovered from a human patient who received a combined kidney and bone marrow transplant. The graft donor may have given rise to some T cells. CDR3 in amino acids: CASSGQAAPQETQYF. Incomplete CDR3 DNA: TGTGCCAGCAGCGGACAGGCTGCCCCCCAAGAGACC.